This T cell receptor beta chain was found in a study of shared clonotypes between healthy human individuals. Study-wide context: The cohort comprised a couple of women and three men. Their ages spanned 18 to 49 years.

Study results and limitations: Naive subsets generally exceeded memory subsets in estimated richness. Of the naive CD4 clonotypes, roughly 5% were shared across a handful of donors.

The CDR3 has 13 residues. Germline lookup yields CDR1 MNHEY and CDR2 SMNVEV (reference sequence). The V end was cut by 4 bases, the J end by 0 bases, with 3 bases between. Comment on this clone: Its antigen is undetermined. Other DNA sequences from this sample encode an identical CDR3 as well.

The naive CD8 population came from CD45RO-negative cells selected for CCR7, without terminally differentiated effector memory CD45RA+ cells. TCRdb's copy holds only in-frame clones and misses some; the assay was immunoSEQ multiplex PCR. Counted here are approximately 740,000 clones, approximately 92% occurring once; the ten biggest clones make up under 30%. The chain couples TRBV27 to TRBJ2-2; D not resolved. This sequence originates from a man aged 25-45 years in good health. Sequencing was done on a sample of naive CD8+ T cells sorted from blood. Here the CDR3 DNA reads TGTGCCAGCAGTTCTACGAACACCGGGGAGCTGTTTTTT. As protein: CASSSTNTGELFF.